This T cell receptor beta chain was captured in a study of control samples from healthy donors and cancer patients. The V gene's germline CDR1 is LGHDT and CDR2 YNNKEL (reference sequence). V shed 2 bases and J shed 1 base, with 8 bases lying between them. The CDR3 has 14 residues. This clone was seen a single time. Clones were sequenced by immunoSEQ multiplex PCR, and TCRdb holds only the in-frame ones, with some missing. This sample has roughly 100,000 clones, with around 89% found just once. The sequenced sample was PBMCs. The chain is built from TRBV3-1 (or the pseudogene TRBV3-2) and TRBJ1-1; D not resolved. The clonotype originates from a man in his fifties or sixties with lung cancer. CDR3 nucleotides: TGTGCCAGCAGCCAATTATTAGGGAACACTGAAGCTTTCTTT. Translation gives CASSQLLGNTEAFF.